The TCR beta chain under discussion was sequenced for a study of T cells in Graves' hyperthyroidism and ophthalmopathy. Regions amplified from RNA transcripts were the TCR beta CDR3 regions. HTBI primers were the set used in a first-round RT-PCR of the TCR CDR3. TCRdb fed the multiplex PCR reads into MiXCR, producing one record per CDR3 protein. Of hundreds of thousands of distinct CDR3 sequences in the sample, just under 45% were seen once. The CDR3 is 17 amino acids. The ends lost 5 bases at V and 3 bases at J; junction bases unmatched: 15. Germline assignment: CDR1 SGHNT and CDR2 YYREEE (reference sequence). Uncontrolled infection, other autoimmune disease, pregnancy or lactation barred patients from enrollment. Clinical symptoms, serum thyroxine and TRAb, thyroid ultrasound and orbital computed tomography together formed the diagnostic basis.

The receptor was isolated from an adult man with Graves' disease, either hyperthyroidism or ophthalmopathy (not recorded which). The chain is built from TRBV5-4 and TRBJ1-1, with 8 nucleotides matching TRBD1. Input material: peripheral blood or thyroid tissue (not recorded which). Here the CDR3 DNA reads TGTGCCAGCAGAACCGTCCCGGACAGGGTAGATTACACTGAAGCTTTCTTT. Residues: CASRTVPDRVDYTEAFF.